The 5 T cell receptor beta chains below were found in one sample sequenced in a study of blood T cell repertoires in COVID-19. Clones were sequenced by immunoSEQ multiplex PCR, and TCRdb holds only the in-frame ones, with some missing. This table holds under 250,000 clones, 86% found once. The sequenced sample consisted of peripheral blood. These receptors all stem from a woman of 80 years or more with COVID-19, enrolled during active disease.

This sequence joins TRBV19 and TRBJ2-1; TRBD2 matches at 7 bases. From germline, CDR1 is LNHDA and CDR2 SQIVND (reference sequence). The CDR3 has 17 residues. V shed 8 bases and J 7 bases; nucleotides not matched to a gene: 20. CDR3 nucleotide sequence: TGTGCCAGTGACATTCGAGCCGAAGCGGGGATCGGGAATGAGCAGTTCTTC. Its protein is CASDIRAEAGIGNEQFF.

The chain is built from TRBV10-3 and TRBJ2-3; TRBD2 matches 7 bases. This CDR3 region has 13 residues. J was trimmed by 6 bases and V by 8 bases; bases with no gene match: 8. Germline assignment: CDR1 ENHRY and CDR2 SYGVKD. This CDR3 reads CAIGSGASDTQYF. The CDR3 DNA is TGTGCCATCGGAAGCGGGGCCTCGGATACGCAGTATTTT.

CDR3 DNA sequence: TGTGCCAGCAGTCCCGGGACTAGCGGGGGCACCCCCAAGACCCAGTACTTC. It is translated as CASSPGTSGGTPKTQYF. The chain recombines TRBV6-6 with TRBJ2-5, with TRBD2 identical over 14 bases. The CDR3 length is 17 residues. CDR1 MNHNY and CDR2 SVGAGI come from the germline V gene (reference sequence). The V gene end was trimmed by 5 bases and the J gene end by 6 bases; junction bases not matched to a gene: 11.

The chain has TRBV10-3 and TRBJ1-2; D perhaps matches TRBD1 (5 bases). The CDR3 length is 14 residues. V lost 6 bases and J lost 8, with 19 bases in between. Looked up from germline, CDR1 is ENHRY and CDR2 is SYGVKD. CDR3 coding DNA: TGTGCCATCAGACGACAGACCCAGGTTGAGGGCTACACCTTC. Translating it yields CAIRRQTQVEGYTF.

V and J are TRBV7-2 and TRBJ1-2; D is unclear. V was cut by 1 base and J by 7 bases, with 16 bases left in between. This CDR3 contains 15 residues. Germline CDR1 and CDR2: SGHTA and FQGNSA. The CDR3 spells CASSLGGPTRRGYTF. CDR3 coding DNA: TGTGCCAGCAGCTTAGGCGGGCCTACCCGACGTGGCTACACCTTC.